The 9 T cell receptor beta chains in this list originate from one sample, sequenced in a study of blood T cell repertoires in COVID-19. Clones were read by immunoSEQ multiplex PCR, and TCRdb kept only the in-frame ones, dropping some. The sample contains 80,000 or so clones, almost 85% of which appear only once. Sequenced sample: peripheral blood. These receptors all come from a man of 80 years or more with acute or convalescent COVID-19.

The rearrangement joins TRBV6-5 to TRBJ1-1; TRBD1 aligns across 9 bases. Germline CDR1 MNHEY, CDR2 SVGAGI. Trimming removed 2 bases from V and 5 bases from J; junction bases left unmatched: 0. This CDR3 has 13 residues. The CDR3 DNA reads TGTGCCAGCAGTTACGACAGGGGGACTGAAGCTTTCTTT. It encodes CASSYDRGTEAFF.

The chain links TRBV19 to TRBJ1-5; 11 nucleotides line up with TRBD1. The CDR3 contains 14 residues. Trimming took 7 bases from V and 6 from J; bases not matched to a gene: 5. Germline loops: CDR1 LNHDA, CDR2 SQIVND (reference sequence). Written as DNA, the CDR3 is TGTGCCAGTAAATCCGGGACAGGGGGTCAGCCCCAGCATTTT. Its translation is CASKSGTGGQPQHF.

The genes are TRBV11-2 and TRBJ2-5, with 8 bases matching TRBD1. Germline V gives CDR1 SGHAT, CDR2 FQNNGV. The trim removed 5 bases at V and 3 bases at J, leaving 5 bases unmatched. CDR3 length: 14 residues. DNA for the CDR3: TGTGCCAGCAGCCCGGGACAGGAAGAAGAGACCCAGTACTTC. This sequence encodes CASSPGQEEETQYF.

About this clone: Distinct nucleotide sequences in the sample also encode this CDR3. This sequence joins TRBV6-5 and TRBJ1-4; D perhaps matches TRBD1 (6 bases). Germline V gene lookup returns CDR1 MNHEY and CDR2 SVGAGI. V was cut by 5 bases and J by 8 bases, with 12 bases left in between. CDR3 size: 13 residues. CDR3 region: CASSQQGGEKLFF. For the CDR3, the DNA is TGTGCCAGCAGTCAACAGGGAGGGGAAAAACTGTTTTTT.

V usage is TRBV5-1 and J usage is TRBJ2-5; tentatively, D is TRBD1 (5 bases). The CDR3 loop spans 14 amino acids. CDR1 is SGHRS, CDR2 YFSETQ, per germline. Deletions cut 0 bases from V and 1 base from J, with 7 bases between. DNA of the CDR3: TGCGCCAGCAGCTTGGGTCAGGGCCAAGAGACCCAGTACTTC. It yields the protein CASSLGQGQETQYF.

The chain is built from TRBV7-2 and TRBJ1-2, with TRBD1 as a possible D gene (6 bases). Looked up from germline, CDR1 is SGHTA and CDR2 is FQGNSA. With 5 bases removed from V and 4 bases from J, the gap between germline ends came to 17 bases. This CDR3 has 15 residues. The CDR3 protein is CASSLGTPTLYGYTF. The DNA of the CDR3 is TGTGCCAGCAGCCTGGGGACACCGACCCTCTATGGCTACACCTTC.

The rearrangement joins TRBV5-4 to TRBJ2-2; D is perhaps TRBD1 (6 bases). Germline CDR1 reads SGHNT; CDR2 reads YYREEE (reference sequence). The CDR3 totals 13 residues. The V end lost 1 base, the J end lost 5 bases, and 6 bases lay between the germline ends. The CDR3, as DNA: TGTGCCAGCAGCTTGACAGGGACCGGGGAGCTGTTTTTT. The encoded protein is CASSLTGTGELFF.

The chain uses TRBV3-1 (or the pseudogene TRBV3-2) and TRBJ2-5; a possible D gene is TRBD2 (6 bases). CDR3 size: 15 residues. V lost 1 base, J lost 2 bases, and 11 bases lay in between. The germline V gene encodes CDR1 LGHDT and CDR2 YNNKEL (reference sequence). Here the CDR3 reads CASSQVAGGQETQYF. DNA for the CDR3: TGTGCCAGCAGCCAAGTCGCTGGGGGGCAAGAGACCCAGTACTTC.

V is TRBV2 and J is TRBJ2-3; tentative D call: TRBD2 (5 bases). Germline CDR1 is SNHLY and CDR2 is FYNNEI. The germline V and J ends were trimmed by 5 bases and 6 bases, with 12 bases remaining between them. The CDR3 runs 13 residues. The CDR3 sequence: CASSTPERDTQYF. The CDR3 coding sequence is TGTGCCAGCAGTACCCCAGAGCGGGATACGCAGTATTTT. The entire variable domain, with the rest obtained from reference TRBV2 and TRBJ2-3, is as follows: EPEVTQTPSHQVTQMGQEVILRCVPISNHLYFYWYRQILGQKVEFLVSFYNNEISEKSEIFDDQFSVERPDGSNFTLKIRSTKLEDSAMYFCASSTPERDTQYFGPGTRLTVL.